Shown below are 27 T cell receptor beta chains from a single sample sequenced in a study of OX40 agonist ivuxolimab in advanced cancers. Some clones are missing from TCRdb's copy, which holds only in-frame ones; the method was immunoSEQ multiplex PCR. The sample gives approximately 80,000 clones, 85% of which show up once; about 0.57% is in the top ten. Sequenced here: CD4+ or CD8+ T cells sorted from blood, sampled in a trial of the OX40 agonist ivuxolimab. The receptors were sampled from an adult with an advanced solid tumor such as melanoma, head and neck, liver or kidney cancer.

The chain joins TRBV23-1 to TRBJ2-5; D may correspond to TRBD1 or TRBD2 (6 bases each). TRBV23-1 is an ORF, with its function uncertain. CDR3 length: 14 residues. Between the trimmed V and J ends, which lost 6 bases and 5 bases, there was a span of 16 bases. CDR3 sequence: CASSRGPWLETQYF. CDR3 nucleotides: TGCGCCAGCAGCCGGGGGCCCTGGCTGGAGACCCAGTACTTC.

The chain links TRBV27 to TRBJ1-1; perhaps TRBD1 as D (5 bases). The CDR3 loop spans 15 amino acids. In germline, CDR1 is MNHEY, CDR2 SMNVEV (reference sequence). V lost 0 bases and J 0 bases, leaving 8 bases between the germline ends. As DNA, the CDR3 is TGTGCCAGCAGTTTATCGGGAGGGGTGAACACTGAAGCTTTCTTT. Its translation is CASSLSGGVNTEAFF.

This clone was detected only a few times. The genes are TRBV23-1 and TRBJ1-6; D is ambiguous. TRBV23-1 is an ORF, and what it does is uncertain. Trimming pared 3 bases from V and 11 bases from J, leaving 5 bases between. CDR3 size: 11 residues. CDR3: CASSQGAPLHF. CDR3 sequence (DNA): TGCGCCAGCAGTCAGGGCGCACCCCTCCACTTT.

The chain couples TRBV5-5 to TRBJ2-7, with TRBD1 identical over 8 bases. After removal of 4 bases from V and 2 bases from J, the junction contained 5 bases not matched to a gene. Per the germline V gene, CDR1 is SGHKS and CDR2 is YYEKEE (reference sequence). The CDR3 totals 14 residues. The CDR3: CASSADRAPYEQYF. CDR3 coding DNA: TGTGCCAGCAGCGCGGACAGGGCCCCCTACGAGCAGTACTTC.

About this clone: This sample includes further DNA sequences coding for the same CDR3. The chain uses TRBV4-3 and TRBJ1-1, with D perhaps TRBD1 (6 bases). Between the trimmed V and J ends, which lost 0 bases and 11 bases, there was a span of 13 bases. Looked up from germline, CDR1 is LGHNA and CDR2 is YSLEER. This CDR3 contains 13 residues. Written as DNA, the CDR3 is TGCGCCAGCAGCCAAGAGGGGACACCCCTTGCTTTCTTT. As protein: CASSQEGTPLAFF.

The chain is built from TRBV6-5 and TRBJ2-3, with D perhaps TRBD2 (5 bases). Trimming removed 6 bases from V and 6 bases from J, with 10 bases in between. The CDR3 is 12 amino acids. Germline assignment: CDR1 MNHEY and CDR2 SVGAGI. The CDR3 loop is CASRAWEDTQYF. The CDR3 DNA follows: TGTGCCAGCAGGGCATGGGAGGATACGCAGTATTTT.

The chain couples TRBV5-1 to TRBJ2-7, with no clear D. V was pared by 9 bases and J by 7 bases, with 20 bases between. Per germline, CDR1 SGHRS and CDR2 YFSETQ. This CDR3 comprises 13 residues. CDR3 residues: CATRRTTLGEQYF. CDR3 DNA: TGCGCCACCCGACGTACCACATTAGGAGAGCAGTACTTC.

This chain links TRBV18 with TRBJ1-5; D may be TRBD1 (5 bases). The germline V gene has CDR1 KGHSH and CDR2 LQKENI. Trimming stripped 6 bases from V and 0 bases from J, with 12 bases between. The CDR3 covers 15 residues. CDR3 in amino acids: CASSSGRASNQPQHF. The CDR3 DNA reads TGTGCCAGCTCGTCGGGACGGGCTAGCAATCAGCCCCAGCATTTT.

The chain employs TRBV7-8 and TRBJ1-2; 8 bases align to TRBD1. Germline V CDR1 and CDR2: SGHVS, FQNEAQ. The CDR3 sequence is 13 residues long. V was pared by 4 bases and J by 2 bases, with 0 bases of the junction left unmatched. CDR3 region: CASSWDRNYGYTF. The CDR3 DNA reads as TGTGCCAGCAGCTGGGACAGGAACTATGGCTACACCTTC.

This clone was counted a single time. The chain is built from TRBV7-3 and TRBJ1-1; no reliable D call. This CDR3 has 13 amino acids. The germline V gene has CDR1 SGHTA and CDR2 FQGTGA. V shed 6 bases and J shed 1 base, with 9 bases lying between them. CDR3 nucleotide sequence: TGTGCCAGCAGTGGAGGCCGGAACACTGAAGCTTTCTTT. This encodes CASSGGRNTEAFF.

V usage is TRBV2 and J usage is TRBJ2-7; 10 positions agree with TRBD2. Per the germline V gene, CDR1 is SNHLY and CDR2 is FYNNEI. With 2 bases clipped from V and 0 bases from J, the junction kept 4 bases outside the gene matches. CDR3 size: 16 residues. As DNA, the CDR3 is TGTGCCAGCAGTGAATGGCTAGCGGGGGTCTCCTACGAGCAGTACTTC. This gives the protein CASSEWLAGVSYEQYF.

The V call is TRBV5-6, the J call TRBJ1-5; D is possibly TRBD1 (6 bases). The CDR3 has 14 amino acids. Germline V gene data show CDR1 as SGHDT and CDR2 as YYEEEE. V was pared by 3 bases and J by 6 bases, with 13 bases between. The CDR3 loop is CASSSGHGSQPQHF. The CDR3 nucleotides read TGTGCCAGCAGCTCGGGACACGGGAGTCAGCCCCAGCATTTT.

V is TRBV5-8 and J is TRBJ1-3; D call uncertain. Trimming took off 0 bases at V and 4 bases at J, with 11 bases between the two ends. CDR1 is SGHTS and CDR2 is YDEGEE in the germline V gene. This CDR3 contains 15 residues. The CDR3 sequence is CASSLGLSRGNTIYF. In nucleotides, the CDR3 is TGTGCCAGCAGCTTGGGGCTATCCCGAGGAAACACCATATATTTT.

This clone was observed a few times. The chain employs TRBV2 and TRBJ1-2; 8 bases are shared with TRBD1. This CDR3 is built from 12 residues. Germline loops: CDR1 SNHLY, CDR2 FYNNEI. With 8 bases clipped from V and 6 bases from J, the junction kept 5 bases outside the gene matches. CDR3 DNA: TGTGCCAGCTATGGACAGGGCCATGGCTACACCTTC. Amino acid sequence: CASYGQGHGYTF.

The CDR3 is CAVRDSSYEQYF. For the CDR3, the DNA is TGTGCCGTCCGGGACAGCTCCTACGAGCAGTACTTC. The chain employs TRBV30 and TRBJ2-7; 7 bases map to TRBD1. Germline V gene sequence: CDR1 GTSNPN, CDR2 SVGIG (reference sequence). V was pared by 8 bases and J by 0 bases, with 4 bases of the junction left unmatched. The CDR3 runs to 12 residues.

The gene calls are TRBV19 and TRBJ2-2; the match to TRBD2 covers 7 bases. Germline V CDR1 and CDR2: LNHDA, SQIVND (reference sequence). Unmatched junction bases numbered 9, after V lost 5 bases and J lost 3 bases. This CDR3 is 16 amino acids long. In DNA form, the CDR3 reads TGTGCCAGTAGTCGAGGTTTTGGGGGGGACACCGGGGAGCTGTTTTTT. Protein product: CASSRGFGGDTGELFF.

The CDR3 loop reads CASKTTGGTGELFF. In DNA, the CDR3 is TGTGCCAGCAAGACTACAGGGGGCACCGGGGAGCTGTTTTTT. The chain couples TRBV7-3 to TRBJ2-2, with 8 positions matching TRBD1. V lost 7 bases to trimming and J lost 4 bases; unmatched junction nucleotides: 5. This CDR3 contains 14 residues. Germline loops: CDR1 SGHTA, CDR2 FQGTGA.

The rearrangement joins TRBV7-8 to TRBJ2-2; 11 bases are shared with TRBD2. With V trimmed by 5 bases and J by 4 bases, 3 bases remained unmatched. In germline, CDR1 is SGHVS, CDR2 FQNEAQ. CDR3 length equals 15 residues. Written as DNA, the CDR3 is TGTGCCAGCAGCGGTAGCGGGGGGGCCACCGGGGAGCTGTTTTTT. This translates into CASSGSGGATGELFF.

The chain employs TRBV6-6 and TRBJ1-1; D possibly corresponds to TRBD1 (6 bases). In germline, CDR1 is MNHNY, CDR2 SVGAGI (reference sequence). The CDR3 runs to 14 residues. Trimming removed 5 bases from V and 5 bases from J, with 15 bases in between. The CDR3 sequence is CASSNPGVRTEAFF. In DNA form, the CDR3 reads TGTGCCAGCAGTAACCCAGGGGTGCGGACTGAAGCTTTCTTT.

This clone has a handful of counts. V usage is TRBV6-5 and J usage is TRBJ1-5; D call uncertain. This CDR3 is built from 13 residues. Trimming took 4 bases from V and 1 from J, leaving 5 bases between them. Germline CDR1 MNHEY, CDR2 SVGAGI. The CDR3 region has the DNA TGTGCCAGCAGTTTCACAAGCAATCAGCCCCAGCATTTT. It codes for CASSFTSNQPQHF.

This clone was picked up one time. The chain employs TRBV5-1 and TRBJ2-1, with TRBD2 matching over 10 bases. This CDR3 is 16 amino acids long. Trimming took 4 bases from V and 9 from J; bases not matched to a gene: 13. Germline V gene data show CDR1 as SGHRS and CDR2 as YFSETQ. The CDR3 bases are TGCGCCAGCAGCCCGAAGCTAGCGGGGGACATTGTTGAGCAGTTCTTC. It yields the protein CASSPKLAGDIVEQFF.

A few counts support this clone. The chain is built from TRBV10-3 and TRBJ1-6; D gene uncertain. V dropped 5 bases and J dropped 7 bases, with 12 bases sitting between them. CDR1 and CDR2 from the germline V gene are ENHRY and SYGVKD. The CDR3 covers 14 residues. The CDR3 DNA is TGTGCCATCAGTCGCGCAGAATCAAATTCACCCCTCCACTTT. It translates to CAISRAESNSPLHF.

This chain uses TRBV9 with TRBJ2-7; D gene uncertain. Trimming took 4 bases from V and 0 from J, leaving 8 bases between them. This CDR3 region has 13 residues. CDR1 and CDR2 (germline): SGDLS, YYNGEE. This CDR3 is CASSLNPSYEQYF. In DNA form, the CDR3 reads TGTGCCAGCAGCCTCAACCCCTCCTACGAGCAGTACTTC.

CDR3 nucleotide sequence: TGCGCCAGCAGCCGACTGGGAGGTCAGAACTATGGCTACACCTTC. It is translated as CASSRLGGQNYGYTF. The chain couples TRBV5-1 to TRBJ1-2; no reliable D call. CDR1 is SGHRS and CDR2 is YFSETQ in the germline V gene. V lost 4 bases to trimming and J lost 2 bases, with 15 bases between them. The CDR3 is 15 residues long.

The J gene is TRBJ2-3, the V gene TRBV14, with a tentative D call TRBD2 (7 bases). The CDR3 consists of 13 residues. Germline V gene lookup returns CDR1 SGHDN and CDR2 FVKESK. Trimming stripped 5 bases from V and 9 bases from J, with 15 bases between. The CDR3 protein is CASSSLGGRTQYF. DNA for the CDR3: TGTGCCAGCAGCTCCCTCGGGGGGCGGACGCAGTATTTT.

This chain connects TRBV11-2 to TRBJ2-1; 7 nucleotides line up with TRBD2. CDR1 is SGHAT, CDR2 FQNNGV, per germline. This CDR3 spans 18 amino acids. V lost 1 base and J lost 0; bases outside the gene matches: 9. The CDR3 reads CASSLVVRGSRSYNEQFF. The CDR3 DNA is TGTGCCAGCAGCTTAGTAGTGCGGGGGAGCCGCTCCTACAATGAGCAGTTCTTC. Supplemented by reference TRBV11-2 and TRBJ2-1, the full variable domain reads EAGVAQSPRYKIIEKRQSVAFWCNPISGHATLYWYQQILGQGPKLLIQFQNNGVVDDSQLPKDRFSAERLKGVDSTLKIQPAKLEDSAVYLCASSLVVRGSRSYNEQFFGPGTRLTVL.

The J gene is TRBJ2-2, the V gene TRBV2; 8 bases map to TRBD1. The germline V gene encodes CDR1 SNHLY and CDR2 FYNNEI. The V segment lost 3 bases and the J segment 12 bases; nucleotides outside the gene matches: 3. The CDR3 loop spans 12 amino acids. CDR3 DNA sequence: TGTGCCAGCAGTGACCGGGACAGGAAGCTGTTTTTT. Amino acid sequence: CASSDRDRKLFF.